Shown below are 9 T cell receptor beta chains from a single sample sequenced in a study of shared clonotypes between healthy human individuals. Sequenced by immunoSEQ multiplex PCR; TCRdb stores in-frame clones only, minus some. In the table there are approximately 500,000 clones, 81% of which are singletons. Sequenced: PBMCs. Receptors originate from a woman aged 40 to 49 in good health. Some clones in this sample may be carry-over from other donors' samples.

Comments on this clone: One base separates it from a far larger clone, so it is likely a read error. CDR3 DNA: TGTGCCGGCAGTACCGGACTAGCGAACGAGCAGTACTTC. It specifies CAGSTGLANEQYF. This rearrangement joins TRBV27 to TRBJ2-5; 9 bases fit TRBD2. The DNA end is more similar to TRBJ2-7, so the J call may be wrong. This CDR3 comprises 13 residues. Germline loops: CDR1 MNHEY, CDR2 SMNVEV (reference sequence).

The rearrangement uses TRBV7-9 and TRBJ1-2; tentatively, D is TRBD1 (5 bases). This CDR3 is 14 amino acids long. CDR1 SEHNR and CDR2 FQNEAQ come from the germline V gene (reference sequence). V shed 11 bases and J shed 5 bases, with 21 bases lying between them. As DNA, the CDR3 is TGTGCCTCGTCCCCAACGGGGGGAGTATATGGCTACACCTTC. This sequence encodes CASSPTGGVYGYTF.

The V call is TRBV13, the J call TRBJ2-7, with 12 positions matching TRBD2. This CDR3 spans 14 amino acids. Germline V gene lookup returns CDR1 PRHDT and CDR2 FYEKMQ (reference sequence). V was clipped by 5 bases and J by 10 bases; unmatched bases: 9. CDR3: CASSLPGLAGPQYF. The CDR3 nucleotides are TGTGCCAGCAGCCTTCCGGGACTAGCGGGTCCACAGTACTTC.

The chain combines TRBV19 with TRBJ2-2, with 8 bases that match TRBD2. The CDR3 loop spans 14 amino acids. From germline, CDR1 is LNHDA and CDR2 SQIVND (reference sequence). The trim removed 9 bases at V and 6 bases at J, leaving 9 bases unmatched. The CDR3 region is CASHGTSESGELFF. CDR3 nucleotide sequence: TGTGCCAGCCATGGGACTAGTGAGTCCGGGGAGCTGTTTTTT.

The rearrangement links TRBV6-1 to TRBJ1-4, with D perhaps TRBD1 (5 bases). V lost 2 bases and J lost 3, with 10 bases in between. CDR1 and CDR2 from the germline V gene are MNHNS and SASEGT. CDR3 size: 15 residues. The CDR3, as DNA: TGTGCCAGCAGTGAACAAGGGGCGTCTAATGAAAAACTGTTTTTT. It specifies CASSEQGASNEKLFF.

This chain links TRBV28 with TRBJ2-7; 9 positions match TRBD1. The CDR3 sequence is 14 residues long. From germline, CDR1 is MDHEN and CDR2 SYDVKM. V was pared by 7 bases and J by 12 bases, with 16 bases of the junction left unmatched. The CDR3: CASTSPGQGRIPYF. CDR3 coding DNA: TGTGCCAGCACCAGCCCCGGACAGGGGCGGATTCCGTACTTC.

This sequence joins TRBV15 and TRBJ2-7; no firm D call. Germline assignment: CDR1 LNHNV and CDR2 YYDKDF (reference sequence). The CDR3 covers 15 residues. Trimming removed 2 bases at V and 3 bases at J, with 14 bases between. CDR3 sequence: CATSRPLGPFYEQYF. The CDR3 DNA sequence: TGTGCCACCAGCAGACCCCTAGGTCCCTTCTACGAGCAGTACTTC.

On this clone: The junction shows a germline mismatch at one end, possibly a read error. The CDR3 region has the DNA TGTGCTAGCAGCCCGGGACTAGCGGGAGAGTACACCGGGGAGCTGTTTTTT. Translating gives CASSPGLAGEYTGELFF. V and J are TRBV7-7 and TRBJ2-2; 14 bases match TRBD2. The CDR3 runs 17 residues. Germline CDR1 reads SSHAT; CDR2 reads FNYEAQ (reference sequence). Together with reference TRBV7-7 and TRBJ2-2, the CDR3 gives the full variable domain: GAGVSQSPRYKVTKRGQDVTLRCDPISSHATLYWYQQALGQGPEFLTYFNYEAQPDKSGLPSDRFSAERPEGSISTLTIQRTEQRDSAMYRCASSPGLAGEYTGELFFGEGSRLTVL.

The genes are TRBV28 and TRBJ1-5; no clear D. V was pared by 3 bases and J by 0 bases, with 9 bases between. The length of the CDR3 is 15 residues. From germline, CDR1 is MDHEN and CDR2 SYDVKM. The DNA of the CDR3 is TGTGCCAGCAGTTTGTTGGGGAATAGCAATCAGCCCCAGCATTTT. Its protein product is CASSLLGNSNQPQHF.